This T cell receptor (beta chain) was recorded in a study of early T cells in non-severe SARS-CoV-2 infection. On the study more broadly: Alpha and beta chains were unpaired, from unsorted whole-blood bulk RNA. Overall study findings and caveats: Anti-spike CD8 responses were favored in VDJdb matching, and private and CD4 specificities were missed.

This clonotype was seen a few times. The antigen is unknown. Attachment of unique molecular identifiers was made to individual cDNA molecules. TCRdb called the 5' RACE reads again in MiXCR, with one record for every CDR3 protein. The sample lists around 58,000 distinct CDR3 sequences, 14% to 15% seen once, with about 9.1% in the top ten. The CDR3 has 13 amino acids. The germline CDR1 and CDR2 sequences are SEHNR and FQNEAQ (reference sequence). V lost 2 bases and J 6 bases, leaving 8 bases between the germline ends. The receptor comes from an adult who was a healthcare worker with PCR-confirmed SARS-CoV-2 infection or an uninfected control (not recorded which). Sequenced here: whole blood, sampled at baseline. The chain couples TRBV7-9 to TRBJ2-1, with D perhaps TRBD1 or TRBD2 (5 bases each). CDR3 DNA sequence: TGTGCCAGCAGCTTATCAGGGAGCAATGAGCAGTTCTTC. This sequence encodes CASSLSGSNEQFF.